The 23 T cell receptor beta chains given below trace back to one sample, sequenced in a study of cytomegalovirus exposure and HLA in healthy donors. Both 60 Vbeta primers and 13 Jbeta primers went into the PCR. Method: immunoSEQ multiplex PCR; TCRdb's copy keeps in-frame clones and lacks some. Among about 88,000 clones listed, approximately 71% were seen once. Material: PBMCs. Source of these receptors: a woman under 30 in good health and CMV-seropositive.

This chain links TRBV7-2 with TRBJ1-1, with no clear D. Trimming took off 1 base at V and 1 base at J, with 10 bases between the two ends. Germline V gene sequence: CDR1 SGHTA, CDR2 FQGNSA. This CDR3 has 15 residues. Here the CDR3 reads CASSLGAAPNTEAFF. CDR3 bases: TGTGCCAGCAGCTTAGGCGCCGCACCGAACACTGAAGCTTTCTTT.

For the CDR3, the DNA is TGTGCCAGCAGTTACCTGACAGGGGTGGACTATGGCTACACCTTC. The encoded protein is CASSYLTGVDYGYTF. V is TRBV6-6 and J is TRBJ1-2, with 8 positions matching TRBD1. The CDR3 sequence is 15 residues long. V shed 2 bases and J 3 bases; nucleotides not matched to a gene: 5. CDR1 MNHNY and CDR2 SVGAGI come from the germline V gene (reference sequence).

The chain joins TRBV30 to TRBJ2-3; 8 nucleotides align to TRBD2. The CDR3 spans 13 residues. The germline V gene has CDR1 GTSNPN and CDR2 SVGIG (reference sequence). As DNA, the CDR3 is TGTTCCGCAGGGGCCAGCGGGAGAAACACGCAGTATTTT. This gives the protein CSAGASGRNTQYF.

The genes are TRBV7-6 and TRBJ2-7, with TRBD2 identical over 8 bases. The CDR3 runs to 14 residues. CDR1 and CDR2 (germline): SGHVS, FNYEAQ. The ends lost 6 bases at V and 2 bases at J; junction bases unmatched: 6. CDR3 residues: CASSYREGTYEQYF. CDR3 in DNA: TGTGCCAGCAGTTATCGGGAGGGGACCTACGAGCAGTACTTC.

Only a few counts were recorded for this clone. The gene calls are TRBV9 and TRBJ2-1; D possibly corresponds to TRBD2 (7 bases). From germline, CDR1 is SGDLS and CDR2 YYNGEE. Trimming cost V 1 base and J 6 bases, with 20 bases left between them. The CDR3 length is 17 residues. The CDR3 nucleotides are TGTGCCAGCAGCGTAAGGGGGGCGGTCTGGGGGGGCAATGAGCAGTTCTTC. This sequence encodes CASSVRGAVWGGNEQFF.

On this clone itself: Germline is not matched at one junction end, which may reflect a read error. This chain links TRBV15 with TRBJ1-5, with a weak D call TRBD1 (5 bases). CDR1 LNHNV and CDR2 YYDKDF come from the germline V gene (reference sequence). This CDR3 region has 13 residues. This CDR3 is CATTQGSHQPQHF. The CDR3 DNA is TGTGCCACGACGCAGGGTAGCCATCAGCCCCAGCATTTT.

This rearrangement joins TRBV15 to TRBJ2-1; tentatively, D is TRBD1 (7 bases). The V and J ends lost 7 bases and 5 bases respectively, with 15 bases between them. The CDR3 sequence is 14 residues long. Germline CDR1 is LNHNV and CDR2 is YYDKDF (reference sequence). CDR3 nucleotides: TGTGCCACCACCTTCGGGGGACAGAACAATGAGCAGTTCTTC. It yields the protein CATTFGGQNNEQFF.

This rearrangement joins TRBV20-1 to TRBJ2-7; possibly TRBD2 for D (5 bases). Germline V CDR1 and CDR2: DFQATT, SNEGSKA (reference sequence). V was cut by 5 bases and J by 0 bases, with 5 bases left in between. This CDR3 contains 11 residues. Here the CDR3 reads CSAGSSYEQYF. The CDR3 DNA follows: TGCAGTGCTGGGAGCTCCTACGAGCAGTACTTC.

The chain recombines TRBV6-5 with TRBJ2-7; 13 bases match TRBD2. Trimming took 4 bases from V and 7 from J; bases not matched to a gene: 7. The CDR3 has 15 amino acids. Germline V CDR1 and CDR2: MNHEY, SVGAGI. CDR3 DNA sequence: TGTGCCAGCAGTTCGGGGACTAGCGGGGTTGGGGAGCAGTACTTC. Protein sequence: CASSSGTSGVGEQYF.

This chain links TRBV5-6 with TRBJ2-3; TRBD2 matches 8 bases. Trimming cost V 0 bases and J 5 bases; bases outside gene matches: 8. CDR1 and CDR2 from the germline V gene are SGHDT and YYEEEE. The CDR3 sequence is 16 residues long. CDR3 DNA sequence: TGTGCCAGCAGCTTGGGCCCCAGCGGGAGTGGAGATACGCAGTATTTT. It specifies CASSLGPSGSGDTQYF.

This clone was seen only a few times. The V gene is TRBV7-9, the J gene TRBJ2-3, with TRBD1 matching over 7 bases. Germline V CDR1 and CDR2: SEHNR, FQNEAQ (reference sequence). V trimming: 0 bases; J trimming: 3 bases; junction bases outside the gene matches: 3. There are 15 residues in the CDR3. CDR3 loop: CASSLAGQPTDTQYF. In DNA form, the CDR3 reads TGTGCCAGCAGCTTAGCGGGACAGCCAACAGATACGCAGTATTTT.

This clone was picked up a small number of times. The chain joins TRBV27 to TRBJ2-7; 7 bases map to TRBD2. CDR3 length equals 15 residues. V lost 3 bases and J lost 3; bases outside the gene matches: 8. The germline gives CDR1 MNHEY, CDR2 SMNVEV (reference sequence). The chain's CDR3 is CASSFHVGGSYEQYF. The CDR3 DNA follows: TGTGCCAGCAGTTTCCATGTGGGAGGGAGCTACGAGCAGTACTTC.

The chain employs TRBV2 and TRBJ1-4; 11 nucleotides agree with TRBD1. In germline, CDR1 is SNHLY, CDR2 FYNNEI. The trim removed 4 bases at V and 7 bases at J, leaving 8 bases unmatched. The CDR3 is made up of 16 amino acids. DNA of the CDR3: TGTGCCAGCAGTGGACGGACAGGGGGCGGGAGTGAAAAACTGTTTTTT. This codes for CASSGRTGGGSEKLFF.

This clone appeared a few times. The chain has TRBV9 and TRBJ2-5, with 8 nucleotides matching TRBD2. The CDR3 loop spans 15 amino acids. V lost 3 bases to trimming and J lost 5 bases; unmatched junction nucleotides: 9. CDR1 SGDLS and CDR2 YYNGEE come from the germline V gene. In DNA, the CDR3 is TGTGCCAGCAGCGGAGGGACTAGTGCTTGGGAGACCCAGTACTTC. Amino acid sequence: CASSGGTSAWETQYF.

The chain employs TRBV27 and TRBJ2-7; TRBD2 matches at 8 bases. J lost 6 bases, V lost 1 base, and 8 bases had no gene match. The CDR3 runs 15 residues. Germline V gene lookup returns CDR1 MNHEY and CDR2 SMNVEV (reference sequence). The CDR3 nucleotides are TGTGCCAGCAGTTTATATCGCGGGAGGAGCGGCGAGCAGTACTTC. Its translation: CASSLYRGRSGEQYF.

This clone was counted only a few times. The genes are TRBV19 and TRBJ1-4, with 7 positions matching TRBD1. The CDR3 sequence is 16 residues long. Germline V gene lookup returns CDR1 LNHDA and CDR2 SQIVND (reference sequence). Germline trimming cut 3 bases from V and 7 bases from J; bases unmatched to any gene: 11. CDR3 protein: CASSIGRTGVAEKLFF. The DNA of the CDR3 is TGTGCCAGTAGTATCGGTCGGACAGGAGTCGCTGAAAAACTGTTTTTT.

The DNA of the CDR3 is TGCGCCAGCAGCGTAGCAGGGGGCGAACTCGCCTACGAGCAGTACTTC. The encoded protein is CASSVAGGELAYEQYF. V usage is TRBV5-1 and J usage is TRBJ2-7; 8 bases are shared with TRBD1. Trimming removed 4 bases from V and 2 bases from J; junction bases left unmatched: 11. This CDR3 has 16 amino acids. CDR1 is SGHRS and CDR2 is YFSETQ in the germline V gene.

CDR3 coding DNA: TGTGCCAGCAGCTTAGATCGCGGATCCTACGAGCAGTACTTC. It translates to CASSLDRGSYEQYF. V gene TRBV11-1 combines with J gene TRBJ2-7; no definite D call. V dropped 1 base and J dropped 1 base, with 8 bases sitting between them. CDR3 length equals 14 residues. Germline V gene data show CDR1 as SGHAT and CDR2 as FQDESV (reference sequence).

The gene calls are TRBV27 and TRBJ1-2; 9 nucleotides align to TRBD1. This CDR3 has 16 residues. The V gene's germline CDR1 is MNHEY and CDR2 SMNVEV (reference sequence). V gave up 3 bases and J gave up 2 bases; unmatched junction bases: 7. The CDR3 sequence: CASSLVGTGKNYGYTF. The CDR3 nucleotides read TGTGCCAGCAGTTTGGTAGGGACAGGGAAAAACTATGGCTACACCTTC.

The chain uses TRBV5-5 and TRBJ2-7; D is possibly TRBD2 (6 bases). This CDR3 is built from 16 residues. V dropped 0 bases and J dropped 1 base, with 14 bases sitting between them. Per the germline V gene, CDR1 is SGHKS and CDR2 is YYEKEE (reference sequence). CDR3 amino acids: CASSLAGQGLSYEQYF. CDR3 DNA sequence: TGTGCCAGCAGCTTGGCGGGGCAGGGACTGTCCTACGAGCAGTACTTC. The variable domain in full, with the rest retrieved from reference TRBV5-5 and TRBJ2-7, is DAGVTQSPTHLIKTRGQQVTLRCSPISGHKSVSWYQQVLGQGPQFIFQYYEKEERGRGNFPDRFSARQFPNYSSELNVNALLLGDSALYLCASSLAGQGLSYEQYFGPGTRLTVT.

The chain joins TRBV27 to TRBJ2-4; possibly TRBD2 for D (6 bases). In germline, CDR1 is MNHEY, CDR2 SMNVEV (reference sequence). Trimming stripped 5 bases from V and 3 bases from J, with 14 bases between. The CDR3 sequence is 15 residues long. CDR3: CASSRREFGKNIQYF. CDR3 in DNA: TGTGCCAGCAGTCGACGGGAGTTCGGCAAAAACATTCAGTACTTC.

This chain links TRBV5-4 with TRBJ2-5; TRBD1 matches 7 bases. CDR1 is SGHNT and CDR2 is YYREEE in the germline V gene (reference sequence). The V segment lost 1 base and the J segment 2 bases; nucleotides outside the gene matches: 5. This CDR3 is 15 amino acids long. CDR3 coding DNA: TGTGCCAGCAGCTTGTCCGGGACAGCGCAAGAGACCCAGTACTTC. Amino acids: CASSLSGTAQETQYF.

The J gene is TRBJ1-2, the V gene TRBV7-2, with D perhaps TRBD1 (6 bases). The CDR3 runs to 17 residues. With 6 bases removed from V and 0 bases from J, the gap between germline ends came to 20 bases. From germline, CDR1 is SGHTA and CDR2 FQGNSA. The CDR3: CASRLELGARANYGYTF. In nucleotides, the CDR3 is TGTGCCAGCAGGTTGGAACTGGGGGCGAGGGCTAACTATGGCTACACCTTC.